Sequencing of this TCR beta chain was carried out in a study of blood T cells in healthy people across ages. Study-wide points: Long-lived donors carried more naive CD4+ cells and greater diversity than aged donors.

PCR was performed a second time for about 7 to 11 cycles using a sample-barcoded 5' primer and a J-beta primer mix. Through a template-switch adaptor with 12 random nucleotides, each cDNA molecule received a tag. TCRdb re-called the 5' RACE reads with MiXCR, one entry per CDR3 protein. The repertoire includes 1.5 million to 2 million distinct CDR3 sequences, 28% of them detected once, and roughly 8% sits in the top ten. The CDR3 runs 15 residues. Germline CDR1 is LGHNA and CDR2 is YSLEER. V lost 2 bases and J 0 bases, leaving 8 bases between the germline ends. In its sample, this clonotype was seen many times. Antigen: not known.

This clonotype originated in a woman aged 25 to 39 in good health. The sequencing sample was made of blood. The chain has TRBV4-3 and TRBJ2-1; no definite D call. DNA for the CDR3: TGCGCCAGCAGCCAATCACATAACTCCTACAATGAGCAGTTCTTC. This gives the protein CASSQSHNSYNEQFF.